The sequence of this T cell receptor beta chain was determined in a study of T-cell reconstitution after alpha-beta-depleted transplantation in children (dated by TCRdb to about 2016). Study-wide context: T-cell immune reconstitution after TCRalphabeta/CD19-depleted allogeneic hematopoietic cell transplantation in children was quantitatively tracked in the study by means of TCR repertoire profiling.

Read against the paper, the sample's treatment or condition label means: allogeneic hematopoietic cell transplantation with graft depleted of TCRalphabeta T cells and CD19 B cells. The children who served as transplant recipients had been given grafts of TCRalphabeta/CD19-depleted allogeneic hematopoietic cells. Libraries were made using PCR. Reads for this sample came from an Illumina HiSeq 2500. Molecular barcoding was employed in the preparation of TCR libraries, with unique molecular identifiers being used to normalize TCRbeta repertoire quantification. TCRdb redid the processing of the public reads, applying fastp at Q25 and MiXCR, and retained in-frame beta chains. Duplicate CDR3 protein sequences are folded into a single record with the most common DNA and genes. The sample table records fewer than 550,000 distinct CDR3 sequences; about an eighth of these occur just once. 12% to 15% of the sample lies in the top ten.

This clonotype has just a few counts. This clone's antigen is unknown. No base-level quality is on record; no much larger clone is a single base apart. Beyond this particular receptor, the publication reports: Apparently early alphabetaT-cell count recovery about two months after transplant reportedly relied on only several hundred rapidly expanded clones derived from non-depleted graft cells. In some patients, the high TCRbeta diversity seen at day 60 was put down to recipient T cells and intrathymic progenitors that had survived conditioning. Over subsequent months, a decline in hyperexpanded clone frequencies was noted, and after one year, T-cell counts and TCRbeta diversity were mostly ascribed to newly produced T cells.

V loses 5 bases of germline sequence and J loses 8 bases, and the interval between the two ends is 19 bases. The germline V gene (reference sequence) provides CDR1 PRHDT and CDR2 FYEKMQ. The CDR3 has 15 amino acids, counting the end cysteine and phenylalanine. Just CDR3 DNA is preserved here, 45 bases in frame from base 1. The receptor's source is a female patient between 2 and 15 years old who had a stem cell transplant for aplastic anemia, so the T cells may come from the graft donor. The sequence joins TRBV13 to TRBJ2-1, with the D call perhaps TRBD1 or TRBD2, each one matching 5 bases. Sequenced material: PBMCs, mostly from graft donor cells, taken 180 days after TCRalphabeta/CD19-depleted stem cell transplant. The CDR3 region reads CASSEVGTTEDEQFF. The nucleotides read TGTGCCAGCAGCGAAGTTGGGACGACAGAGGATGAGCAGTTCTTC.